Below, 27 T cell receptor beta chains from the same sample are listed, as sequenced in a study of vaccination effects on CD4 cells after COVID-19. Under the ViraFEST assay, PBMC were stimulated with viral peptide pools so that antigen-specific CD4+ T cells expanded. Sequencing was performed afterwards. Culture lasted over 9 days before CD4+ T cell isolation. Previously uninfected by SARS-CoV-2, the vaccine recipients also showed negative nucleocapsid antibodies. These receptors' targets are unknown. Clones were sequenced by immunoSEQ multiplex PCR, and TCRdb holds only the in-frame ones, with some missing. The repertoire holds 55,000 to 80,000 clones, 75% to 85% seen once, with approximately 12% in the top ten. The sample in question was CD4+ T cells from PBMCs cultured with SARS-CoV-2 spike peptides, obtained before COVID-19 vaccination. The receptor source for this set is a human donor who received a COVID-19 vaccine.

The chain couples TRBV4-1 to TRBJ1-3; TRBD1 matches at 8 bases. Germline CDR1 is MGHRA and CDR2 is YSYEKL. The ends lost 2 bases at V and 0 bases at J; junction bases unmatched: 0. This CDR3 spans 15 amino acids. This chain's CDR3 is CASSQTGGSGNTIYF. The CDR3 nucleotides read TGCGCCAGCAGCCAAACAGGGGGCTCTGGAAACACCATATATTTT.

This clone was seen just once. The chain has TRBV13 and TRBJ2-4, with 7 positions matching TRBD1. With V trimmed by 0 bases and J by 0 bases, 5 bases remained unmatched. Germline-derived CDR1 and CDR2 are PRHDT and FYEKMQ (reference sequence). The CDR3 sequence is 17 residues long. The CDR3 spells CASSLGGTAKAKNIQYF. The CDR3 bases are TGTGCCAGCAGCTTAGGCGGGACAGCAAAAGCCAAAAACATTCAGTACTTC.

The chain links TRBV5-1 to TRBJ2-5; 11 bases align to TRBD1. Germline V gives CDR1 SGHRS, CDR2 YFSETQ. V lost 4 bases, J lost 5 bases, and 7 bases stayed unmatched. This CDR3 has 15 amino acids. The CDR3 DNA is TGCGCCAGCAGCCCAGGGACAGGGGGTTACGAGACCCAGTACTTC. Protein product: CASSPGTGGYETQYF.

This chain joins TRBV24-1 and TRBJ2-1; D is uncertain. The germline V gene encodes CDR1 KGHDR and CDR2 SFDVKD. The CDR3 has 12 amino acids. V lost 5 bases and J lost 11, with 12 bases in between. The CDR3 sequence: CATSVSDSKQFF. CDR3 DNA sequence: TGTGCCACCAGTGTATCCGATTCCAAGCAGTTCTTC.

The rearrangement links TRBV24-1 to TRBJ1-1, with TRBD1 identical over 7 bases. In germline, CDR1 is KGHDR, CDR2 SFDVKD. The CDR3 loop spans 14 amino acids. J gave up 10 bases and V 3 bases, and 10 bases lay outside the gene matches. The CDR3 region is CATSDETTGWGAFF. The DNA for the CDR3 is TGTGCCACCAGTGATGAAACGACAGGGTGGGGAGCTTTCTTT.

The chain employs TRBV19 and TRBJ2-2; 9 bases are shared with TRBD1. The junction had 3 bases not matched to a gene; V was cut back by 6 bases and J by 4 bases. Germline-derived CDR1 and CDR2 are LNHDA and SQIVND (reference sequence). CDR3 length: 14 amino acids. In nucleotides, the CDR3 is TGTGCCAGTAGGGACAGGGGATTCACCGGGGAGCTGTTTTTT. Translation: CASRDRGFTGELFF. The full variable domain, its missing parts supplied by reference TRBV19 and TRBJ2-2, is DGGITQSPKYLFRKEGQNVTLSCEQNLNHDAMYWYRQDPGQGLRLIYYSQIVNDFQKGDIAEGYSVSREKKESFPLTVTSAQKNPTAFYLCASRDRGFTGELFFGEGSRLTVL.

V is TRBV7-2 and J is TRBJ1-1, with TRBD1 matching 7 bases. The germline V gene has CDR1 SGHTA and CDR2 FQGNSA. The trim removed 2 bases at V and 5 bases at J, leaving 5 bases unmatched. The CDR3 runs to 14 residues. The CDR3 here is CASSLSQGGTEAFF. The CDR3 region has the DNA TGTGCCAGCAGCTTATCTCAGGGGGGGACTGAAGCTTTCTTT.

This sequence joins TRBV6-2 or TRBV6-3 and TRBJ2-7, with D maybe TRBD1 (5 bases). The CDR3 totals 13 residues. V lost 5 bases and J 5 bases, leaving 13 bases between the germline ends. Per the germline V gene, CDR1 is MNHEY and CDR2 is SVGEGT. The CDR3 coding sequence is TGTGCCAGCAGTCTACAGGTTACCCACGAGCAGTACGTC. The encoded protein is CASSLQVTHEQYV.

J is TRBJ1-1 and V is TRBV18; 8 bases line up with TRBD1. The CDR3 loop spans 15 amino acids. CDR1 and CDR2 from the germline V gene are KGHSH and LQKENI. J was trimmed by 0 bases and V by 8 bases; bases with no gene match: 8. CDR3 amino acids: CASTTRQGMNTEAFF. CDR3 bases: TGTGCCAGCACAACAAGACAGGGGATGAACACTGAAGCTTTCTTT.

The chain carries TRBV6-2 or TRBV6-3 and TRBJ1-5; no clear D gene. This CDR3 is 15 amino acids long. V lost 6 bases and J lost 0, with 12 bases in between. Germline values: CDR1 MNHEY, CDR2 SVGEGT. As DNA, the CDR3 is TGTGCCAGCAGCCCTGTCTCAGCTAGCAATCAGCCCCAGCATTTT. Translation: CASSPVSASNQPQHF.

The chain carries TRBV5-5 and TRBJ1-1; 9 bases line up with TRBD1. V gave up 5 bases and J gave up 5 bases; unmatched junction bases: 7. Germline CDR1 SGHKS, CDR2 YYEKEE (reference sequence). The CDR3 runs to 14 residues. The CDR3: CASSHGQGRTEAFF. CDR3 DNA: TGTGCCAGCAGTCACGGACAGGGGAGGACTGAAGCTTTCTTT.

This chain uses TRBV19 with TRBJ1-1; D possibly corresponds to TRBD1 (6 bases). The CDR3 contains 17 residues. V lost 7 bases and J 4 bases, leaving 25 bases between the germline ends. Germline V lookup: CDR1 LNHDA, CDR2 SQIVND (reference sequence). The CDR3 here is CASIPPGGWGAGTEAFF. The CDR3 DNA reads as TGTGCCAGTATCCCCCCGGGGGGGTGGGGGGCCGGCACTGAAGCTTTCTTT.

This clone was detected a few times. The chain is built from TRBV9 and TRBJ1-4; unclear D gene. Germline CDR1 and CDR2: SGDLS and YYNGEE. This CDR3 region has 12 residues. Trimming removed 7 bases at V and 4 bases at J, with 8 bases between. CDR3 sequence (DNA): TGTGCCAGCGGCCAGAATAATGAAAAACTGTTTTTT. This encodes CASGQNNEKLFF.

This clone was counted a few times. This chain joins TRBV6-5 and TRBJ1-6; no reliable D call. This CDR3 spans 16 amino acids. The germline CDR1 and CDR2 sequences are MNHEY and SVGAGI. V lost 3 bases and J lost 3, with 12 bases in between. The CDR3 DNA reads TGTGCCAGCAGTTATGGAAACAGACTCTATAATTCACCCCTCCACTTT. Protein sequence: CASSYGNRLYNSPLHF.

The V gene is TRBV15, the J gene TRBJ2-5; D not certain. The CDR3 contains 14 residues. Germline assignment: CDR1 LNHNV and CDR2 YYDKDF (reference sequence). Trimming left V 0 bases short and J 5 bases short, with 10 bases between. CDR3 in amino acids: CATSRDWGGETQYF. For the CDR3, the DNA is TGTGCCACCAGCAGAGATTGGGGTGGGGAGACCCAGTACTTC.

V and J are TRBV3-1 (or the pseudogene TRBV3-2) and TRBJ2-7; 7 nucleotides agree with TRBD1. The V segment lost 4 bases and the J segment 4 bases; nucleotides outside the gene matches: 7. CDR1 and CDR2 from the germline V gene are LGHDT and YNNKEL (reference sequence). The CDR3 contains 14 residues. CDR3 in amino acids: CASSPTGTAYEQYV. The CDR3 bases are TGTGCCAGCAGCCCTACCGGGACAGCATACGAGCAGTACGTC.

The chain joins TRBV5-1 to TRBJ2-5; D is undetermined. There are 14 residues in the CDR3. V was cut by 1 base and J by 2 bases, with 9 bases left in between. The germline gives CDR1 SGHRS, CDR2 YFSETQ. CDR3: CASSLMGQQETQYF. The CDR3 nucleotides are TGCGCCAGCAGCTTGATGGGCCAGCAAGAGACCCAGTACTTC.

The CDR3 DNA is TGTGCCAGCAGTGGACTAGCGGGGGGGCGTGAGCAGTTCTTC. Amino acids: CASSGLAGGREQFF. The V call is TRBV6-2 or TRBV6-3, the J call TRBJ2-1, with 15 bases aligning to TRBD2. Germline V CDR1 and CDR2: MNHEY, SVGEGT. This CDR3 contains 14 residues. Trimming removed 5 bases from V and 9 bases from J; junction bases left unmatched: 2.

This clone appeared a few times. The chain has TRBV12-3 or TRBV12-4 and TRBJ1-4; D unresolved. The CDR3 spans 13 residues. V lost 6 bases and J lost 6, with 11 bases in between. DNA for the CDR3: TGTGCCAGCAGCTCCGGGGATCATGAAAAACTGTTTTTT. The encoded protein is CASSSGDHEKLFF.

The chain has TRBV3-1 (or the pseudogene TRBV3-2) and TRBJ2-5, with TRBD2 identical over 10 bases. Per germline, CDR1 LGHDT and CDR2 YNNKEL (reference sequence). The V and J ends lost 2 bases and 1 base, in that order; junction bases with no gene match: 16. The CDR3 loop spans 20 amino acids. This chain's CDR3 is CASSQPRGRVLAGTQETQYF. The CDR3 bases are TGTGCCAGCAGCCAACCAAGAGGTCGAGTACTAGCGGGGACCCAAGAGACCCAGTACTTC.

The rearrangement uses TRBV3-1 (or the pseudogene TRBV3-2) and TRBJ2-7; TRBD1 aligns across 7 bases. Trimming at V came to 3 bases and at J to 2 bases, leaving 4 bases not matched to a gene. CDR1 and CDR2 from the germline V gene are LGHDT and YNNKEL (reference sequence). This CDR3 has 14 residues. The CDR3 reads CASSHFDRAYEQYV. As DNA, the CDR3 is TGTGCCAGCAGCCACTTTGACAGGGCCTACGAGCAGTACGTC.

In nucleotides, the CDR3 is TGTGCCATCAGTGAGACAGGGACCCCCTACAATGAGCAGTTCTTC. Protein sequence: CAISETGTPYNEQFF. V gene TRBV10-3 combines with J gene TRBJ2-1; D perhaps matches TRBD1 (6 bases). Germline values: CDR1 ENHRY, CDR2 SYGVKD. The V end was cut by 2 bases, the J end by 2 bases, with 10 bases between. The CDR3 loop spans 15 amino acids.

This clone has only one observation. The CDR3 loop is CASSLWVDPGNTIYF. CDR3 nucleotides: TGTGCCAGCAGTTTATGGGTGGACCCTGGAAACACCATATATTTT. The V gene is TRBV28, the J gene TRBJ1-3; D is unclear. CDR1 is MDHEN and CDR2 is SYDVKM in the germline V gene. The CDR3 spans 15 residues. Trimming removed 0 bases from V and 2 bases from J, with 8 bases in between.

The chain carries TRBV6-5 and TRBJ2-2; unclear D gene. This CDR3 comprises 14 residues. Germline V CDR1 and CDR2: MNHEY, SVGAGI. Trimming stripped 0 bases from V and 7 bases from J, with 9 bases between. The CDR3 DNA sequence: TGTGCCAGCAGTTACTCGAATCTTCTCGGGGAGCTGTTTTTT. It encodes CASSYSNLLGELFF.

The chain has TRBV5-1 and TRBJ1-5, with no clear D. Trimming cost V 0 bases and J 5 bases, with 9 bases left between them. CDR3 length: 14 amino acids. Germline-derived CDR1 and CDR2 are SGHRS and YFSETQ. The CDR3 DNA reads TGCGCCAGCAGCTTGGGGATTGGGGATCAGCCCCAGCATTTT. Its translation: CASSLGIGDQPQHF.

The rearrangement uses TRBV5-1 and TRBJ2-3; tentatively, D is TRBD2 (6 bases). V was trimmed by 1 base and J by 4 bases, leaving 10 bases between them. Germline V gives CDR1 SGHRS, CDR2 YFSETQ. The CDR3 length is 14 residues. The CDR3: CASSLYSGPDTQYF. DNA of the CDR3: TGCGCCAGCAGCTTGTATAGCGGTCCAGATACGCAGTATTTT.

The genes are TRBV19 and TRBJ1-4; no clear D. The CDR3 runs to 14 residues. V lost 5 bases to trimming and J lost 4 bases, with 11 bases between them. In germline, CDR1 is LNHDA, CDR2 SQIVND (reference sequence). The CDR3 protein is CASSPEGNNEKLFF. The CDR3 nucleotides are TGTGCCAGTAGTCCCGAAGGCAATAATGAAAAACTGTTTTTT.